The 21 T cell receptor beta chains reported below all come from one sample, sequenced in a study of T cells in Graves' hyperthyroidism and ophthalmopathy. Amplification of TCR beta CDR3 regions used RNA as the template. A first-round RT-PCR of the TCR CDR3 used the HTBI primer set. TCRdb analysed the multiplex PCR reads with MiXCR anew, one entry per CDR3 protein. The sample comprises under 450,000 distinct CDR3 sequences, roughly 13% of which are singletons, and roughly 20% rests with the top ten. Material: blood. The origin of the receptors is a man aged 25-45 years with Graves' hyperthyroidism that later progressed to Graves' ophthalmopathy.

Worth noting for this clonotype: This may stem from a read error, because a much larger clone lies one nucleotide away. This rearrangement joins TRBV3-1 to TRBJ2-7; the D is unclear. The CDR3 covers 14 residues. The V and J ends lost 1 base and 1 base respectively, with 8 bases between them. CDR1 and CDR2 from the germline V gene are LGHDT and YNNKEL (reference sequence). The CDR3 coding sequence is TGTGCCAGCAGCCAAGTCGCTGTGTCCTACGAGCAGTACTTC. Its protein product is CASSQVAVSYEQYF.

V and J are TRBV24-1 and TRBJ1-1; possible D gene TRBD1, 5 bases. The CDR3 is 12 amino acids. With 5 bases removed from V and 5 bases from J, the gap between germline ends came to 8 bases. The germline V gene encodes CDR1 KGHDR and CDR2 SFDVKD. CDR3 residues: CATSAGGTEAFF. The CDR3 nucleotides read TGTGCCACCAGTGCGGGGGGTACTGAAGCTTTCTTT.

This clonotype was counted ten times or more. This rearrangement joins TRBV6-1 to TRBJ2-2, with no clear D. The CDR3 loop spans 16 amino acids. Trimming removed 5 bases at V and 6 bases at J, with 19 bases between. The germline gives CDR1 MNHNS, CDR2 SASEGT. The DNA of the CDR3 is TGTGCCAGCAGTACTACACGACACGGAATTTCCGGGGAGCTGTTTTTT. As protein: CASSTTRHGISGELFF.

At least ten counts were recorded for this clonotype. The V and J genes are TRBV7-2 and TRBJ2-7; TRBD1 matches at 7 bases. Germline CDR1 is SGHTA and CDR2 is FQGNSA. The CDR3 contains 15 residues. Unmatched junction bases numbered 4, after V lost 0 bases and J lost 2 bases. The CDR3 spells CASSLARDRTYEQYF. The CDR3 DNA reads TGTGCCAGCAGCTTAGCCCGGGACAGAACCTACGAGCAGTACTTC.

The chain recombines TRBV3-1 with TRBJ1-2; 9 nucleotides match TRBD1. Germline trimming cut 6 bases from V and 7 bases from J; bases unmatched to any gene: 9. CDR3 length: 14 residues. Per germline, CDR1 LGHDT and CDR2 YNNKEL (reference sequence). CDR3 residues: CASRKGQGSTGYTF. CDR3 in DNA: TGTGCCAGCAGAAAGGGACAGGGTTCGACTGGCTACACCTTC.

This clonotype appeared a few times. The chain couples TRBV6-1 to TRBJ2-1; the D gene is possibly TRBD2 (6 bases). The length of the CDR3 is 13 residues. V shed 7 bases and J shed 15 bases, with 22 bases lying between them. Germline values: CDR1 MNHNS, CDR2 SASEGT. The CDR3 sequence is CASTRETRDFPFF. The CDR3 DNA sequence: TGTGCCAGCACACGAGAGACCCGGGACTTTCCGTTCTTC.

The chain is built from TRBV5-8 and TRBJ1-1; D is perhaps TRBD1 (6 bases). The V gene's germline CDR1 is SGHTS and CDR2 YDEGEE. The V end lost 4 bases, the J end lost 4 bases, and 11 bases lay between the germline ends. The CDR3 totals 13 residues. In DNA, the CDR3 is TGTGCCAGCAGCGGGGGGCCGGGCACTGAAGCTTTCTTT. Its translation is CASSGGPGTEAFF.

At least ten counts were recorded for this clonotype. The genes are TRBV11-2 and TRBJ2-3, with D unresolved. The germline CDR1 and CDR2 sequences are SGHAT and FQNNGV. The CDR3 totals 13 residues. Trimming removed 1 base from V and 4 bases from J, with 6 bases in between. CDR3: CASSLAPSDTQYF. Here the CDR3 DNA reads TGTGCCAGCAGCTTAGCACCTTCAGATACGCAGTATTTT.

This sequence joins TRBV5-1 and TRBJ2-3, with 7 bases lining up with TRBD2. Germline CDR1 reads SGHRS; CDR2 reads YFSETQ. Trimming at V came to 2 bases and at J to 1 base, leaving 4 bases not matched to a gene. This CDR3 spans 15 amino acids. The CDR3 protein is CASSLWDYRTDTQYF. DNA of the CDR3: TGCGCCAGCAGCTTATGGGACTACCGCACAGATACGCAGTATTTT. The full variable domain, with the rest looked up from reference TRBV5-1 and TRBJ2-3, is KAGVTQTPRYLIKTRGQQVTLSCSPISGHRSVSWYQQTPGQGLQFLFEYFSETQRNKGNFPGRFSGRQFSNSRSEMNVSTLELGDSALYLCASSLWDYRTDTQYFGPGTRLTVL.

This clonotype was counted at least ten times. The V gene is TRBV6-1, the J gene TRBJ1-1; D is perhaps TRBD1 (5 bases). V lost 5 bases and J lost 0, with 16 bases in between. Germline V gives CDR1 MNHNS, CDR2 SASEGT. The CDR3 has 16 residues. The CDR3 here is CASSHRQPTMNTEAFF. The CDR3 region has the DNA TGTGCCAGCAGTCATCGACAGCCTACTATGAACACTGAAGCTTTCTTT.

The chain uses TRBV7-8 and TRBJ2-7; D is perhaps TRBD1 or TRBD2 (5 bases each). The CDR3 has 11 residues. Germline V CDR1 and CDR2: SGHVS, FQNEAQ. Deletions cut 10 bases from V and 9 bases from J, with 16 bases between. CDR3 region: CAIGTATRQYF. CDR3 in DNA: TGTGCCATTGGGACGGCAACGAGGCAGTACTTC.

This clonotype was recorded many times. For the CDR3, the DNA is TGTGCCAGCTCACCTCCGAGGACGGACGCCTCCTACAATGAGCAGTTCTTC. It specifies CASSPPRTDASYNEQFF. The rearrangement links TRBV18 to TRBJ2-1; D call uncertain. Between the trimmed V and J ends, which lost 3 bases and 0 bases, there was a span of 15 bases. CDR3 length: 17 amino acids. Germline V gene sequence: CDR1 KGHSH, CDR2 LQKENI.

This clonotype was detected a few times. The rearrangement links TRBV3-1 to TRBJ2-1; TRBD2 agrees at 7 bases. Looked up from germline, CDR1 is LGHDT and CDR2 is YNNKEL (reference sequence). The CDR3 runs 12 residues. Germline trimming cut 1 base from V and 14 bases from J; bases unmatched to any gene: 5. Here the CDR3 DNA reads TGTGCCAGCAGCCAAGGGGTACGGGGGGAGTTCTTC. Translated, it gives CASSQGVRGEFF.

This clonotype was observed a few times. The chain combines TRBV6-1 with TRBJ2-3; perhaps TRBD2 as D (6 bases). The CDR3 loop spans 14 amino acids. With 7 bases removed from V and 2 bases from J, the gap between germline ends came to 13 bases. From germline, CDR1 is MNHNS and CDR2 SASEGT. CDR3 loop: CASKKGGLTDTQYF. The CDR3 nucleotides are TGTGCCAGCAAGAAGGGAGGACTCACAGATACGCAGTATTTT.

This clonotype occurred many times. This rearrangement joins TRBV11-2 to TRBJ1-2, with D perhaps matching TRBD1 (6 bases). Germline V gene data show CDR1 as SGHAT and CDR2 as FQNNGV. Trimming shortened V by 8 bases and J by 13 bases, and 14 bases separated the two germline ends. The CDR3 has 10 residues. CDR3 in amino acids: CASCRQVCTF. The CDR3 region has the DNA TGTGCCAGCTGTAGACAGGTCTGCACCTTC.

This clonotype was observed a few times. This may stem from a read error, because a much larger clone lies one nucleotide away. The chain employs TRBV2 and TRBJ1-5; no clear D. V shed 5 bases and J shed 5 bases, with 10 bases lying between them. This CDR3 is built from 13 residues. Germline lookup yields CDR1 SNHLY and CDR2 FYNNEI. DNA for the CDR3: TGTGCCAGCAGTTATGGATGTTATCAGCCCCAGCATTTT. It is translated as CASSYGCYQPQHF.

Comment on this clonotype: A much larger clone is a single base away; this may be a read error. The chain has TRBV6-2 or TRBV6-3 and TRBJ2-7; possibly TRBD1 or TRBD2 for D (5 bases each). Trimming removed 6 bases from V and 9 bases from J, with 21 bases in between. The germline gives CDR1 MNHEY, CDR2 SVGEGT. The CDR3 consists of 14 residues. The CDR3 spells CASSRDLRKHGQYF. The CDR3 DNA is TGTGCCAGCAGCCGGGACCTGCGTAAGCACGGGCAGTACTTC.

This clonotype was seen ten or more times. The rearrangement joins TRBV13 to TRBJ1-2; D may be TRBD1 (6 bases). This CDR3 comprises 17 residues. Germline CDR1 and CDR2: PRHDT and FYEKMQ (reference sequence). The V and J ends lost 2 bases and 4 bases respectively, with 20 bases between them. CDR3 amino acids: CASSLSHPGELIYGYTF. As DNA, the CDR3 is TGTGCCAGCAGCTTATCTCACCCAGGGGAGCTGATCTATGGCTACACCTTC.

Many counts were recorded for this clonotype. V usage is TRBV6-1 and J usage is TRBJ2-7, with 9 positions matching TRBD1. The germline V gene encodes CDR1 MNHNS and CDR2 SASEGT. Trimming took 0 bases from V and 4 from J; bases not matched to a gene: 7. There are 16 residues in the CDR3. CDR3 region: CASSEAPGTGTYEQYF. The CDR3 DNA is TGTGCCAGCAGTGAAGCGCCCGGGACAGGGACTTACGAGCAGTACTTC.

This clonotype has more than one count but fewer than ten. The chain couples TRBV5-1 to TRBJ1-2, with no clear D. V was trimmed by 1 base and J by 0 bases, leaving 7 bases between them. The CDR3 has 14 residues. The germline V gene encodes CDR1 SGHRS and CDR2 YFSETQ. The chain's CDR3 is CASSLTIANYGYTF. As DNA, the CDR3 is TGCGCCAGCAGCTTGACCATAGCTAACTATGGCTACACCTTC. The variable domain in full, completed from reference TRBV5-1 and TRBJ1-2, reads KAGVTQTPRYLIKTRGQQVTLSCSPISGHRSVSWYQQTPGQGLQFLFEYFSETQRNKGNFPGRFSGRQFSNSRSEMNVSTLELGDSALYLCASSLTIANYGYTFGSGTRLTVV.

This chain joins TRBV28 and TRBJ1-6; D not certain. The V and J ends lost 6 bases and 3 bases respectively, with 12 bases between them. The germline CDR1 and CDR2 sequences are MDHEN and SYDVKM. This CDR3 has 15 residues. The CDR3 DNA reads TGTGCCAGCAGCTTGGCCCCTAACTATAATTCACCCCTCCACTTT. Its translation: CASSLAPNYNSPLHF.